This T cell receptor (beta chain) was captured by sequencing in a study of blood T cell repertoires in COVID-19. Study overall: Sample material is recorded as cDNA or gDNA derived from T cells, B-cell-depleted T cells, or PBMCs.

This CDR3 is built from 15 residues. V dropped 0 bases and J dropped 3; count of bases not matched to a gene: 5. The germline gives CDR1 LGHDT, CDR2 YNNKEL (reference sequence). Authors' methods: Cell counts per sample came from amplifying reference gene primers. TCRdb's copy holds only in-frame clones and misses some; the assay was immunoSEQ multiplex PCR. The V and J calls and clone size were taken over from that table, and D and trimming were inferred from the DNA. The table shows about 140,000 clones, with over 60% occurring only once. This receptor was obtained from an older man with acute or convalescent COVID-19. The sequenced material came from peripheral blood. The V call is TRBV3-1 (or the pseudogene TRBV3-2), the J call TRBJ2-7; the match to TRBD2 covers 7 bases. As DNA, the CDR3 is TGTGCCAGCAGCCAAGATCCAAGCGGGGTCTACGAGCAGTACTTC. It encodes CASSQDPSGVYEQYF.